This TCR beta chain was captured in a study of CD8 T cells in Susac syndrome. General study points: As the study acknowledged, the number of individuals in its TCR sequencing and HLA analysis was relatively small.

RNA totalling about 0.45 to 1 ug underwent reverse transcription with random hexamers. Amplification of TCR beta CDR3 across 54 Vbeta and 13 Jbeta was performed with immunoSEQ multiplex PCR. TCRdb independently ran MiXCR on the immunoSEQ multiplex PCR reads; one entry per CDR3 protein. In the table there are roughly 400,000 distinct CDR3 sequences, around 85% of which are singletons. The V end lost 4 bases, the J end lost 3 bases, and 15 bases lay between the germline ends. There are 14 residues in the CDR3. The germline V gene encodes CDR1 SQVTM and CDR2 ANQGSEA. Remarks on this clonotype: Its antigen remains unknown.

Negative isolation was used for CD8+ and CD4+ T cells and FACS enrichment for TEMRA cells. This receptor was obtained from a human donor with multiple sclerosis. The V and J genes are TRBV29-1 and TRBJ1-1, with a weak D call TRBD1 (6 bases). Sequencing input: CD8+ T cells from PBMCs. The chain's CDR3 is CSVVIGGRDTEAFF. Here the CDR3 DNA reads TGCAGCGTTGTAATCGGGGGGCGGGACACTGAAGCTTTCTTT.